Below, one T cell receptor beta chain is given with its context. No antigen is known for it. The entry originates in a study of beta chain features in type 1 diabetes. Study outcomes and limitations: Type 1 diabetes patients had TCRB CDR3s that were shorter (moderately but significantly so) in all four CD4+ subsets. Here, the possible influence of HLA type (on TCRB rearrangement) remained unresolved. Insertion counts at VDJ junctions were lower in type 1 diabetes patients, who also showed more deletions there.

Trimming removed 5 bases from V and 5 bases from J, with 19 bases in between. The CDR3 spans 16 residues. In germline, CDR1 is MGHRA, CDR2 YSYEKL. Expressed TCRB transcripts got sequenced, as all isolated RNA was reverse transcribed. An average of around 3.5 million reads was obtained for naive, central memory and regulatory T cell samples. Measured with immunoSEQ multiplex PCR; TCRdb has only the in-frame clones, and not every one. The sample contains tens of thousands of clones, about 60% of which appear only once. The clonotype comes from a woman under 30 in good health. V gene TRBV4-1 combines with J gene TRBJ1-5, with D possibly being TRBD1 (6 bases). The sample was Tregs from blood. The DNA for the CDR3 is TGCGCCAGCAGCAACCGGGACACAGCTGAACATCAGCCCCAGCATTTT. Translating gives CASSNRDTAEHQPQHF.